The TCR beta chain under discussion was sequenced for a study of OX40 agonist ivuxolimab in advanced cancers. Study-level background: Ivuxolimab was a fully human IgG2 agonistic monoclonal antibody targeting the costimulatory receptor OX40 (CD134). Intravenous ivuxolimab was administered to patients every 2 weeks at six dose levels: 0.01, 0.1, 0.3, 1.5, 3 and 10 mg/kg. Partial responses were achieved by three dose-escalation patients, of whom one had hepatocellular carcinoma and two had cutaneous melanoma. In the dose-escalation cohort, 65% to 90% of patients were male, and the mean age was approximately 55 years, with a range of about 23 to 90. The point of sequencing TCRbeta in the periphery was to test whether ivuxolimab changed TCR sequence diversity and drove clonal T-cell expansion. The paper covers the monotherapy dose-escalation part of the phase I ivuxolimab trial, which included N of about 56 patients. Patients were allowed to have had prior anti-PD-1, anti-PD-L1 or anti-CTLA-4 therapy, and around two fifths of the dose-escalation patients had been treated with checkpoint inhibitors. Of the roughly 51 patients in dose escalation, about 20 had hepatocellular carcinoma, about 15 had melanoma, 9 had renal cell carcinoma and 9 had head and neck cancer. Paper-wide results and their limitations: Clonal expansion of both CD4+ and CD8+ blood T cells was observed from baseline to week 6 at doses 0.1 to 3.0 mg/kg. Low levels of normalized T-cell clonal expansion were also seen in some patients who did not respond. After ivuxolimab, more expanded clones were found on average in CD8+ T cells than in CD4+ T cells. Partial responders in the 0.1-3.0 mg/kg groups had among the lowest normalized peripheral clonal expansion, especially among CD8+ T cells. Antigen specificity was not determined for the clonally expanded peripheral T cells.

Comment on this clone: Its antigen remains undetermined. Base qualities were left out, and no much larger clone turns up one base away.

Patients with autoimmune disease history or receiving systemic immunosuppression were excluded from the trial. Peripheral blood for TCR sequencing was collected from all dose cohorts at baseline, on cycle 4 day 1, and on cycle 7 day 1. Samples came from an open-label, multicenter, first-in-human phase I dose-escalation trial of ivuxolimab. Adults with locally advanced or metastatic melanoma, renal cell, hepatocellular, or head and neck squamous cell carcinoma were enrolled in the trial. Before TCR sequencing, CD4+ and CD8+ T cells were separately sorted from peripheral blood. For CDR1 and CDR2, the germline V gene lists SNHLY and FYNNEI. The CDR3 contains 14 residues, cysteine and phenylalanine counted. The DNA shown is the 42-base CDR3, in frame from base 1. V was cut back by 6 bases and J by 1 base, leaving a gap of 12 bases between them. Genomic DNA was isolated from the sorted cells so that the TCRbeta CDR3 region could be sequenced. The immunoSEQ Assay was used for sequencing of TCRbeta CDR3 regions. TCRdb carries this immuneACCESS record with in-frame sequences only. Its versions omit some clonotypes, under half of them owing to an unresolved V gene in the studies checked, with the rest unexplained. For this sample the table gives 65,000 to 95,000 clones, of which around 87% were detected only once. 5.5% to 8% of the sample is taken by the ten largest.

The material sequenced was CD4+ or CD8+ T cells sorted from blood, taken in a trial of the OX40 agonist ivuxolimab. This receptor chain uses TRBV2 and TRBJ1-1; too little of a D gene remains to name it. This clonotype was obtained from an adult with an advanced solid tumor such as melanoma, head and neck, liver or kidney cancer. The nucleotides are TGTGCCAGCAGACCCATGGACTGGAACACTGAAGCTTTCTTT. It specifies CASRPMDWNTEAFF.